This T cell receptor (beta chain) was documented in a study of blood T cells in healthy people across ages. The wider study: Using template switching, researchers captured about one barcoded beta molecule for each two T cells. Study-wide points: Estimates based on one million T cells were treated as lower bounds.

Primed by a sample-barcoded 5' primer and a J-beta primer mix, a second PCR proceeded for about 6 to 12 cycles. Each single sample gave us at least 3 million CDR3-containing paired-end reads. Each CDR3 protein is one row after TCRdb ran MiXCR on the 5' RACE reads. Of about 970,000 distinct CDR3 sequences in the sample, just over 50% were seen once. This CDR3 has 13 residues. V lost 5 bases and J lost 9; bases outside the gene matches: 8. This clonotype showed up just a few times. Its antigen remains unknown. Peripheral blood samples of around 9.5 milliliters were drawn from each donor. The sequenced sample consisted of blood. This receptor was obtained from a woman aged 60-75 years in good health. This rearrangement joins TRBV12-3 or TRBV12-4 to TRBJ2-3, with 7 nucleotides matching TRBD1. CDR3 bases: TGTGCCAGCAGTCCCGGGGACAGCCTAACGCAGTATTTT. It yields the protein CASSPGDSLTQYF.